Sequencing of this T cell receptor beta chain was carried out in a study of blood T cell repertoires in COVID-19. Study overall: Both acute and convalescent COVID-19 samples were obtained from the United States, Italy and Spain. The analysed material was cDNA or gDNA that came from T cells, B-cell-depleted T cells, or PBMCs.

Study processing details: Nucleated cell number was recorded as an estimate derived from reference gene primer amplification. Clones were read by immunoSEQ multiplex PCR, and TCRdb kept only the in-frame ones, dropping some. The V and J calls and clone size are taken from that table; D and trimming were inferred from the DNA. Here the sample spans 200,000 to 300,000 clones, 86% being singletons. The material sequenced was peripheral blood. This clonotype originated in a man aged 25-45 years with active or convalescent COVID-19.

CDR3 in DNA: TGCGCCAGCAGCGAGGGACAGCGTAATGAAAAACTGTTTTTT. This sequence encodes CASSEGQRNEKLFF. The V call is TRBV4-1, the J call TRBJ1-4, with 7 bases that match TRBD1. The germline CDR1 and CDR2 sequences are MGHRA and YSYEKL. J gave up 4 bases and V 5 bases, and 4 bases lay outside the gene matches. The CDR3 extends over 14 amino acids.